The next 27 T cell receptor beta chains were all read from a single sample in a study of T cell repertoires in cytomegalovirus infection. Their target antigens are unknown. TCRdb recomputed calls from the reads with MiXCR, one row per CDR3 protein. This sample has about 920,000 distinct CDR3 sequences, with around 30% found just once. This sample comprised cultured CD8+ T cells from PBMCs, obtained from culture after CMV antigen stimulation. The receptors originated from a human donor in good health (CMV status not recorded). Some clones in this sample may be carry-over from other donors' samples.

The chain combines TRBV10-3 with TRBJ1-5; D may be TRBD1 (5 bases). Germline assignment: CDR1 ENHRY and CDR2 SYGVKD. CDR3 length: 14 amino acids. V was pared by 1 base and J by 5 bases, with 9 bases between. CDR3: CAISEWGVDQPQHF. CDR3 bases: TGTGCCATCAGTGAGTGGGGGGTAGATCAGCCCCAGCATTTT.

The table lists this clonotype with a few counts. The CDR3 loop reads CASSLVGTGPGAEAFF. The CDR3 bases are TGTGCCAGCAGCTTAGTCGGGACAGGGCCGGGTGCTGAAGCTTTCTTT. This sequence joins TRBV7-6 and TRBJ1-1; 9 bases align to TRBD1. The ends lost 1 base at V and 6 bases at J; junction bases unmatched: 9. Germline CDR1 SGHVS, CDR2 FNYEAQ. The CDR3 length is 16 residues. Variable domain in full (rest from reference TRBV7-6 and TRBJ1-1): GAGVSQSPRYKVTKRGQDVALRCDPISGHVSLYWYRQALGQGPEFLTYFNYEAQQDKSGLPNDRFSAERPEGSISTLTIQRTEQRDSAMYRCASSLVGTGPGAEAFFGQGTRLTVV.

This clonotype was picked up one time. The chain is built from TRBV28 and TRBJ2-2; 9 bases are a match to TRBD1. This CDR3 region has 17 residues. V was pared by 4 bases and J by 7 bases, with 13 bases of the junction left unmatched. The germline V gene encodes CDR1 MDHEN and CDR2 SYDVKM. Here the CDR3 DNA reads TGTGCCAGCAGTTCCCACCTGGACAGGGGTGATTACGGGGAGCTGTTTTTT. As protein: CASSSHLDRGDYGELFF.

This clonotype was detected only a few times. The chain links TRBV6-6 to TRBJ1-3; D call uncertain. This CDR3 contains 15 residues. Germline lookup yields CDR1 MNHNY and CDR2 SVGAGI (reference sequence). V lost 2 bases, J lost 0 bases, and 8 bases lay in between. This CDR3 is CASSYDDNSGNTIYF. DNA of the CDR3: TGTGCCAGCAGTTACGACGACAACTCTGGAAACACCATATATTTT.

In its sample, this clonotype was seen a few times. The chain recombines TRBV29-1 with TRBJ2-4, with TRBD2 as a possible D gene (5 bases). In germline, CDR1 is SQVTM, CDR2 ANQGSEA. The CDR3 covers 13 residues. V gave up 5 bases and J gave up 3 bases, with 11 bases separating them. CDR3 in amino acids: CSVWGVDKNIQYF. The CDR3 coding sequence is TGCAGCGTTTGGGGAGTAGACAAAAACATTCAGTACTTC.

This chain links TRBV6-5 with TRBJ2-3; D perhaps matches TRBD1 (5 bases). This CDR3 spans 15 amino acids. CDR1 and CDR2 from the germline V gene are MNHEY and SVGAGI. Trimming removed 3 bases from V and 0 bases from J, with 10 bases in between. CDR3 sequence: CASSYLSGSTDTQYF. The CDR3 DNA reads TGTGCCAGCAGTTATTTGTCAGGGAGCACAGATACGCAGTATTTT.

This clonotype was seen more than once but under ten times. The rearrangement joins TRBV7-3 to TRBJ2-1, with 11 bases aligning to TRBD2. The ends lost 5 bases at V and 13 bases at J; junction bases unmatched: 13. The CDR3 is 15 residues long. The germline CDR1 and CDR2 sequences are SGHTA and FQGTGA. DNA for the CDR3: TGTGCCAGCAGCCCCAACGAAGTAGCGGGGGGGAACCAGTTCTTC. It codes for CASSPNEVAGGNQFF.

This clonotype was seen a few times. V and J are TRBV7-8 and TRBJ2-3; D unresolved. CDR3 length: 13 residues. V lost 4 bases to trimming and J lost 9 bases, with 14 bases between them. Germline V CDR1 and CDR2: SGHVS, FQNEAQ. CDR3 in DNA: TGTGCCAGCAGCTCCTCGACCCTTACGACGCAGTATTTT. Its protein is CASSSSTLTTQYF.

There are a few counts of this clonotype. V is TRBV6-6 and J is TRBJ2-1; D remains unclear. Germline CDR1 MNHNY, CDR2 SVGAGI (reference sequence). V gave up 10 bases and J gave up 3 bases, with 13 bases separating them. The CDR3 has 13 residues. The CDR3 coding sequence is TGTGCCACCGCCGCCTTCTTCTACAATGAGCAGTTCTTC. It encodes CATAAFFYNEQFF.

This clonotype came up a few times. The V call is TRBV2, the J call TRBJ1-5, with D uncertain. Germline-derived CDR1 and CDR2 are SNHLY and FYNNEI. The CDR3 consists of 15 residues. V was clipped by 8 bases and J by 2 bases, with 16 bases between them. CDR3 nucleotides: TGTGCCAGCGGGATCCGGACGGCGCGCAATCAGCCCCAGCATTTT. It translates to CASGIRTARNQPQHF.

This clonotype was picked up many times. The J gene is TRBJ2-3, the V gene TRBV7-2; D tentatively fits TRBD1 or TRBD2 (7 bases each). Germline values: CDR1 SGHTA, CDR2 FQGNSA. The CDR3 consists of 17 residues. Trimming removed 0 bases at V and 6 bases at J, with 19 bases between. CDR3 nucleotides: TGTGCCAGCAGCTTAGCGGTTCCAGGGGGGGGGTTTGATACGCAGTATTTT. It encodes CASSLAVPGGGFDTQYF.

This clonotype was counted between two and nine times. This sequence joins TRBV19 and TRBJ2-6; D uncertain. Germline V gene sequence: CDR1 LNHDA, CDR2 SQIVND (reference sequence). This CDR3 spans 20 amino acids. The ends were cut back, 7 bases at V and 0 bases at J, with 25 bases in the middle. The CDR3 is CASTPSYSWAELSGANVLTF. In DNA, the CDR3 is TGTGCCAGTACCCCCAGTTATTCCTGGGCAGAACTCTCTGGGGCCAACGTCCTGACTTTC.

The rearrangement links TRBV7-9 to TRBJ2-7, with D possibly being TRBD2 (5 bases). The J call may be incorrect, as the DNA end agrees better with TRBJ2-1. The CDR3 extends over 14 amino acids. Germline CDR1 reads SEHNR; CDR2 reads FQNEAQ (reference sequence). The CDR3 is CASSLVPGSYEQFF. As DNA, the CDR3 is TGTGCCAGCAGTCTGGTACCGGGATCCTACGAGCAGTTCTTC.

At least ten counts were recorded for this clonotype. This rearrangement joins TRBV7-2 to TRBJ1-1, with 10 bases identical to TRBD1. The germline V gene encodes CDR1 SGHTA and CDR2 FQGNSA. V was clipped by 4 bases and J by 0 bases; unmatched bases: 2. This CDR3 has 15 residues. The CDR3 coding sequence is TGTGCCAGCAGCTCGGACAGGGGGATGAACACTGAAGCTTTCTTT. Translating it yields CASSSDRGMNTEAFF.

There are a few counts of this clonotype. The chain has TRBV7-6 and TRBJ1-4, with 9 nucleotides matching TRBD1. Germline CDR1 is SGHVS and CDR2 is FNYEAQ. The CDR3 extends over 15 amino acids. V was clipped by 11 bases and J by 3 bases; unmatched bases: 10. The CDR3 DNA is TGTGCCGCGTCGGGACAGGGAGTCCCTAATGAAAAACTGTTTTTT. It is translated as CAASGQGVPNEKLFF.

At least ten counts were recorded for this clonotype. The chain couples TRBV14 to TRBJ1-2, with D possibly being TRBD1 (5 bases). The CDR3 contains 13 residues. Germline CDR1 SGHDN, CDR2 FVKESK. V shed 0 bases and J shed 7 bases, with 9 bases lying between them. Written as DNA, the CDR3 is TGTGCCAGCAGCCAAGATAAAAGGGGTGGCTACACCTTC. Protein sequence: CASSQDKRGGYTF.

The chain carries TRBV7-2 and TRBJ2-5; D not resolved. There are 14 residues in the CDR3. Trimming shortened V by 5 bases and J by 5 bases, and 15 bases separated the two germline ends. Germline values: CDR1 SGHTA, CDR2 FQGNSA. CDR3 in amino acids: CASSVRLTWETQYF. The CDR3, as DNA: TGTGCCAGCAGCGTGCGGCTGACCTGGGAGACCCAGTACTTC.

V gene TRBV27 combines with J gene TRBJ2-1; D gene unclear. This CDR3 spans 16 amino acids. Between the trimmed V and J ends, which lost 1 base and 1 base, there was a span of 11 bases. The germline gives CDR1 MNHEY, CDR2 SMNVEV (reference sequence). CDR3 amino acids: CASSLWERRSYNEQFF. The CDR3 DNA reads TGTGCCAGCAGTTTATGGGAACGAAGGTCCTACAATGAGCAGTTCTTC.

There are a few counts of this clonotype. This chain uses TRBV6-5 with TRBJ2-2, with TRBD2 as a possible D gene (5 bases). The length of the CDR3 is 13 residues. The ends were cut back, 4 bases at V and 5 bases at J, with 8 bases in the middle. CDR1 and CDR2 from the germline V gene are MNHEY and SVGAGI. CDR3 in amino acids: CASSWWETGELFF. The CDR3 DNA sequence: TGTGCCAGCAGTTGGTGGGAGACCGGGGAGCTGTTTTTT.

This clonotype was recorded at least ten times. The chain is built from TRBV27 and TRBJ2-1; the match to TRBD1 covers 8 bases. The CDR3 has 20 amino acids. From germline, CDR1 is MNHEY and CDR2 SMNVEV (reference sequence). J was trimmed by 0 bases and V by 0 bases; bases with no gene match: 13. This CDR3 is CASSLSGEHLQGGSYNEQFF. CDR3 in DNA: TGTGCCAGCAGTTTATCGGGGGAACATTTACAGGGGGGCTCCTACAATGAGCAGTTCTTC.

The chain links TRBV25-1 to TRBJ1-5, with D maybe TRBD1 (6 bases). V was pared by 7 bases and J by 6 bases, with 22 bases between. Germline V gives CDR1 MGHDK, CDR2 SYGVNS. The CDR3 runs to 16 residues. CDR3 sequence (DNA): TGTGCCAGCATCTCGAAAAGGAAGGGGGGGGGTCAGCCCCAGCATTTT. Its protein product is CASISKRKGGGQPQHF.

Comments on this clonotype: This may be a read error, as it is one base from a much larger clone. The chain is built from TRBV7-8 and TRBJ1-1, with 9 bases aligning to TRBD1. Germline values: CDR1 SGHVS, CDR2 FQNEAQ. The length of the CDR3 is 15 residues. CDR3 residues: CANSLQGAPNTEAFF. CDR3 DNA: TGTGCCAACAGCTTACAGGGGGCGCCGAACACTGAAGCTTTCTTT.

This clonotype was recorded many times. This chain links TRBV7-6 with TRBJ2-1; tentatively, D is TRBD1 (6 bases). CDR1 SGHVS and CDR2 FNYEAQ come from the germline V gene. The CDR3 runs to 15 residues. V lost 5 bases and J 1 base, leaving 12 bases between the germline ends. CDR3 residues: CASSLTGPSYNEQFF. CDR3 sequence (DNA): TGTGCCAGCAGCCTCACAGGGCCGTCCTACAATGAGCAGTTCTTC.

Points on this clonotype: Because it lacks the conserved phenylalanine or tryptophan at the end, this CDR3 is likely a read error. The chain is built from TRBV7-2 and TRBJ2-1, with D possibly TRBD1 on 6 matching bases. Germline V CDR1 and CDR2: SGHTA, FQGNSA. Trimming removed 2 bases at V and 4 bases at J, with 6 bases between. The CDR3 sequence is 13 residues long. The CDR3 DNA sequence: TGTGCCAGCAGCTTAACAGGGTACAATGAGCAGTTCTAC. Protein product: CASSLTGYNEQFY.

V is TRBV5-5 and J is TRBJ2-6; D uncertain. This CDR3 comprises 15 residues. Germline V gives CDR1 SGHKS, CDR2 YYEKEE (reference sequence). Trimming took 2 bases from V and 9 from J, leaving 15 bases between them. CDR3 sequence (DNA): TGTGCCAGCAGCTTCCGCACCGCCGATTTCAACGTCCTGACTTTC. It encodes CASSFRTADFNVLTF.

This chain links TRBV19 with TRBJ2-3; TRBD2 is a possible D gene (5 bases). V was cut by 9 bases and J by 6 bases, with 10 bases left in between. The CDR3 spans 11 residues. The germline V gene has CDR1 LNHDA and CDR2 SQIVND (reference sequence). CDR3 coding DNA: TGTGCCAGCCAGGAGGCGGATACGCAGTATTTT. Its protein is CASQEADTQYF.

The chain recombines TRBV7-2 with TRBJ1-2; 8 positions agree with TRBD1. Looked up from germline, CDR1 is SGHTA and CDR2 is FQGNSA. CDR3 length equals 17 residues. The trim removed 4 bases at V and 4 bases at J, leaving 14 bases unmatched. The CDR3 bases are TGTGCCAGCAGCTACATCGGACAGGGCCGATCTCCCTATGGCTACACCTTC. Protein sequence: CASSYIGQGRSPYGYTF.